The clone carrying this T cell receptor beta chain has more than one count but fewer than ten. Antigen unknown. This sample stems from a study of T-cell memory formation after mild COVID-19. Overall study context: Each donor largely had its own TCR clusters.

This CDR3 has 15 residues. V was trimmed by 4 bases and J by 5 bases, leaving 12 bases between them. Study-wide results and caveats: The CD4+ clones that contracted clustered mainly within CM and EM, and the CD8+ clones concentrated in EMRA. Clones that contracted from day 15 to 85 were balanced CD4/CD8, while later expanders leaned CD4+. Memory from before infection featured some responding clones, which suggests cross-reactive memory joined.

TCRdb ran MiXCR on the 5' RACE reads and lists one entry per CDR3 protein. The sample contains about 310,000 distinct CDR3 sequences, about 15% of which appear only once. Sample: PBMCs or a T cell subset sorted from them (not recorded which). V and J are TRBV12-3 or TRBV12-4 and TRBJ1-6; D uncertain. The clonotype was recovered from a man between 18 and 35 years old who had mild COVID-19 (a few samples of this study predate the infection). Cell type and time point are not known. CDR3 region: CASSYEGHNNSPLHF. As DNA, the CDR3 is TGTGCCAGCAGTTATGAAGGGCACAATAATTCACCCCTCCACTTT.